One and the same sample provided the 21 T cell receptor beta chains below, sequenced in a study of OX40 agonist ivuxolimab in advanced cancers. Clones were sequenced by immunoSEQ multiplex PCR, and TCRdb holds only the in-frame ones, with some missing. This sample has some 79,000 clones, with around 90% found just once. The sample was CD4+ or CD8+ T cells sorted from blood, taken in a trial of the OX40 agonist ivuxolimab. These receptors were obtained from an adult with an advanced solid tumor such as melanoma, head and neck, liver or kidney cancer.

The chain carries TRBV7-2 and TRBJ2-2; TRBD1 might be the D (6 bases). Germline assignment: CDR1 SGHTA and CDR2 FQGNSA. V dropped 1 base and J dropped 3 bases, with 9 bases sitting between them. This CDR3 has 15 amino acids. The CDR3 region is CASSLVGQYTGELFF. CDR3 nucleotide sequence: TGTGCCAGCAGCTTAGTTGGACAGTACACCGGGGAGCTGTTTTTT.

The V and J genes are TRBV18 and TRBJ2-1; 9 bases fit TRBD2. Trimming removed 4 bases from V and 5 bases from J; junction bases left unmatched: 6. Germline lookup yields CDR1 KGHSH and CDR2 LQKENI. This CDR3 spans 15 amino acids. This CDR3 reads CASSLRAGGNNEQFF. The CDR3 DNA sequence: TGTGCCAGCTCACTTCGAGCGGGAGGCAACAATGAGCAGTTCTTC.

V is TRBV5-5 and J is TRBJ2-7; maybe TRBD1 (6 bases). This CDR3 has 13 amino acids. CDR1 and CDR2 from the germline V gene are SGHKS and YYEKEE (reference sequence). Trimming shortened V by 4 bases and J by 1 base, and 9 bases separated the two germline ends. This CDR3 is CASSPDRSYEQYF. The CDR3 DNA reads as TGTGCCAGCAGCCCTGACAGGTCCTACGAGCAGTACTTC.

This clone has a single count. The chain employs TRBV19 and TRBJ1-3, with TRBD1 as a possible D gene (6 bases). V gave up 5 bases and J gave up 2 bases, with 16 bases separating them. This CDR3 is built from 16 residues. Germline V gives CDR1 LNHDA, CDR2 SQIVND (reference sequence). CDR3 nucleotides: TGTGCCAGTAGTCCGCGCTCAGGGGAAGCTGGAAACACCATATATTTT. Amino acid sequence: CASSPRSGEAGNTIYF.

This chain joins TRBV30 and TRBJ1-5; tentative D call: TRBD1 (6 bases). The CDR3 consists of 14 residues. The V gene lost 0 bases and the J gene lost 6 bases, with 12 bases spanning the gap. The germline V gene has CDR1 GTSNPN and CDR2 SVGIG (reference sequence). This CDR3 is CAWSVSGAIQPQHF. CDR3 DNA sequence: TGTGCCTGGAGTGTATCAGGGGCCATTCAGCCCCAGCATTTT.

The gene calls are TRBV21-1 and TRBJ2-1; the table's D gene call, TRBD1, was not cross checked with the DNA. TRBV21-1 is assigned pseudogene status. This CDR3 has 13 residues. CDR3 DNA: TGTGCCAGCAGCAAAATGGAACACAGGGGGGTATTCTTC. The encoded protein is CASSKMEHRGVFF.

DNA of the CDR3: TGTGCCAGCAGCTTAGAAGGGAGCTCTGGGGCCAACGTCCTGACTTTC. Residues: CASSLEGSSGANVLTF. V and J are TRBV7-8 and TRBJ2-6; TRBD2 might be the D (5 bases). This CDR3 is 16 amino acids long. Germline CDR1 reads SGHVS; CDR2 reads FQNEAQ. The V end was cut by 1 base, the J end by 0 bases, with 7 bases between.

The rearrangement links TRBV6-5 to TRBJ1-6; possible D gene TRBD1, 5 bases. This CDR3 has 16 residues. The ends were cut back, 2 bases at V and 8 bases at J, with 16 bases in the middle. The V gene's germline CDR1 is MNHEY and CDR2 SVGAGI. The CDR3 DNA sequence: TGTGCCAGCAGTTACGGACTCGATTGGGGGGATTCACCCCTCCACTTT. This sequence encodes CASSYGLDWGDSPLHF.

This clone was detected only once. This sequence joins TRBV7-2 and TRBJ2-2; 7 bases align to TRBD1. V lost 5 bases, J lost 7 bases, and 7 bases stayed unmatched. The CDR3 has 14 amino acids. The germline gives CDR1 SGHTA, CDR2 FQGNSA. The chain's CDR3 is CASSPTTGVGELFF. As DNA, the CDR3 is TGTGCCAGCAGCCCCACTACAGGGGTCGGGGAGCTGTTTTTT.

The chain links TRBV7-2 to TRBJ2-7; TRBD2 might be the D (6 bases). This CDR3 comprises 14 residues. The ends were cut back, 3 bases at V and 4 bases at J, with 13 bases in the middle. The germline CDR1 and CDR2 sequences are SGHTA and FQGNSA. CDR3 sequence: CASSLGGLLYEQYF. The CDR3 coding sequence is TGTGCCAGCAGCTTGGGAGGCCTTTTGTACGAGCAGTACTTC.

The chain is built from TRBV5-5 and TRBJ1-4, with D perhaps matching TRBD1 (5 bases). Germline lookup yields CDR1 SGHKS and CDR2 YYEKEE (reference sequence). Trimming removed 4 bases at V and 2 bases at J, with 12 bases between. The CDR3 is 15 amino acids. The chain's CDR3 is CASSREGVTNEKLFF. The CDR3 DNA reads as TGTGCCAGCAGCCGTGAAGGGGTTACTAATGAAAAACTGTTTTTT.

The chain recombines TRBV2 with TRBJ2-1; tentative D call: TRBD2 (6 bases). Trimming took off 5 bases at V and 3 bases at J, with 14 bases between the two ends. This CDR3 has 15 amino acids. Germline assignment: CDR1 SNHLY and CDR2 FYNNEI. The DNA for the CDR3 is TGTGCCAGCAGTTCACTAGCTGCGAACTACAATGAGCAGTTCTTC. Translating it yields CASSSLAANYNEQFF.

The chain links TRBV4-3 to TRBJ2-1; 10 bases align to TRBD2. After removal of 0 bases from V and 10 bases from J, the junction contained 9 bases not matched to a gene. This CDR3 contains 16 residues. Germline V gene lookup returns CDR1 LGHNA and CDR2 YSLEER. This chain's CDR3 is CASSQDRSSGSREQFF. For the CDR3, the DNA is TGCGCCAGCAGCCAAGATCGGTCTAGCGGGAGTCGGGAGCAGTTCTTC.

The rearrangement joins TRBV5-1 to TRBJ2-3; 14 bases line up with TRBD2. This CDR3 is built from 21 residues. With V trimmed by 2 bases and J by 0 bases, 14 bases remained unmatched. Germline V CDR1 and CDR2: SGHRS, YFSETQ. The CDR3 protein is CASSFHVPGLAGEASTDTQYF. The DNA for the CDR3 is TGCGCCAGCAGCTTCCACGTCCCGGGACTAGCGGGAGAAGCTAGCACAGATACGCAGTATTTT.

J is TRBJ2-7 and V is TRBV7-8, with D possibly being TRBD1 (6 bases). CDR3 length: 14 residues. From germline, CDR1 is SGHVS and CDR2 FQNEAQ. Trimming removed 5 bases from V and 5 bases from J, with 16 bases in between. In DNA, the CDR3 is TGTGCCAGCAGCAACTCAGGGGTTGCGGACGAGCAGTACTTC. Its translation: CASSNSGVADEQYF. The full variable domain, in which reference TRBV7-8 and TRBJ2-7 provide the parts outside the CDR3, is GAGVSQSPRYKVAKRGQDVALRCDPISGHVSLFWYQQALGQGPEFLTYFQNEAQLDKSGLPSDRFFAERPEGSVSTLKIQRTQQEDSAVYLCASSNSGVADEQYFGPGTRLTVT.

V gene TRBV18 combines with J gene TRBJ2-5; D perhaps matches TRBD2 (6 bases). The CDR3 has 13 residues. The germline V gene encodes CDR1 KGHSH and CDR2 LQKENI. Trimming took off 10 bases at V and 5 bases at J, with 17 bases between the two ends. The CDR3 sequence is CATLAGFGETQYF. The CDR3 DNA follows: TGTGCCACCCTGGCGGGATTCGGGGAGACCCAGTACTTC.

This clone was found once. The V call is TRBV4-3, the J call TRBJ1-2; D is unclear. This CDR3 is built from 14 residues. Trimming left V 1 base short and J 4 bases short, with 10 bases between. The germline V gene has CDR1 LGHNA and CDR2 YSLEER. The CDR3 sequence: CASSQAPEGYGYTF. The DNA for the CDR3 is TGCGCCAGCAGCCAAGCTCCGGAGGGCTATGGCTACACCTTC.

V is TRBV18 and J is TRBJ2-7; 7 positions agree with TRBD1. V gave up 1 base and J gave up 5 bases; unmatched junction bases: 5. Germline V gene data show CDR1 as KGHSH and CDR2 as LQKENI. CDR3 length equals 14 residues. The CDR3 loop reads CASSPQTGMNEQYF. As DNA, the CDR3 is TGTGCCAGCTCACCACAGACAGGGATGAACGAGCAGTACTTC.

V gene TRBV19 combines with J gene TRBJ1-4; the D is unclear. The V end lost 3 bases, the J end lost 0 bases, and 11 bases lay between the germline ends. Germline V gene sequence: CDR1 LNHDA, CDR2 SQIVND (reference sequence). This CDR3 is built from 16 residues. The DNA for the CDR3 is TGTGCCAGTAGTATTCTTATCGGGACAACTAATGAAAAACTGTTTTTT. Its translation: CASSILIGTTNEKLFF.

The rearrangement uses TRBV6-6 and TRBJ1-5, with TRBD1 as a possible D gene (5 bases). Trimming removed 0 bases at V and 6 bases at J, with 12 bases between. CDR3 size: 15 residues. Germline V gene lookup returns CDR1 MNHNY and CDR2 SVGAGI (reference sequence). The CDR3 is CASSYSGAISQPQHF. CDR3 DNA: TGTGCCAGCAGTTACTCAGGGGCGATTAGTCAGCCCCAGCATTTT.

The chain carries TRBV7-8 and TRBJ2-1; D is perhaps TRBD1 (6 bases). Per germline, CDR1 SGHVS and CDR2 FQNEAQ. The CDR3 consists of 14 residues. Trimming took off 4 bases at V and 2 bases at J, with 9 bases between the two ends. The CDR3 loop is CASSWPGAYNEQFF. Written as DNA, the CDR3 is TGTGCCAGCAGCTGGCCAGGGGCCTACAATGAGCAGTTCTTC.